A single sample is the source of the 4 T cell receptor beta chains below, sequenced in a study of T cell repertoires in cytomegalovirus infection (dated by TCRdb to about 2019). Sequencing relied on an Illumina HiSeq 1500. The public reads were run again by TCRdb, first through fastp at Q25 and then through MiXCR, and only productive beta chains were kept. All rows with the same CDR3 protein become a single entry with the most common DNA and genes. Across this sample there are 150,000 to 200,000 distinct CDR3 sequences, with about a sixth seen only once. The ten most abundant clones make up roughly 24% of the sample. The sequenced sample was CD8+ T cells from PBMCs. The receptors come from a human donor in good health (CMV status not recorded). Some clones in this sample may be carry-over from other donors' samples.

The CDR3 region is CSARGRGTEAFF. The CDR3 nucleotides read TGCAGTGCTAGGGGCCGGGGCACTGAAGCTTTCTTT. The rearrangement joins TRBV20-1 to TRBJ1-1; D uncertain. Trimming cost V 3 bases and J 4 bases, with 9 bases left between them. The CDR3 is made up of 12 amino acids. Germline lookup yields CDR1 DFQATT and CDR2 SNEGSKA (reference sequence).

In this sample, this clonotype turned up a few times. This chain joins TRBV7-2 and TRBJ2-1; D gene unclear. This CDR3 has 15 residues. The germline V gene has CDR1 SGHTA and CDR2 FQGNSA. V was trimmed by 0 bases and J by 8 bases, leaving 14 bases between them. The CDR3 here is CASSLALSGLHEQFF. CDR3 nucleotides: TGTGCCAGCAGCTTAGCGCTTTCGGGTCTGCATGAGCAGTTCTTC.

The chain recombines TRBV12-3 or TRBV12-4 with TRBJ2-7; perhaps D is TRBD1 or TRBD2 (5 bases each). V shed 4 bases and J shed 6 bases, with 13 bases lying between them. This CDR3 has 13 residues. The CDR3 DNA sequence: TGTGCCAGCAGTTATGGGGGTTTGCGCGAGCAGTACTTC. This gives the protein CASSYGGLREQYF.

This clonotype was detected a few times. V and J are TRBV6-2 or TRBV6-3 and TRBJ2-3; D unclear. The germline V gene encodes CDR1 MNHEY and CDR2 SVGEGT. CDR3 length: 13 amino acids. V was shortened by 2 bases and J by 6 bases, with 9 bases between the two germline ends. Here the CDR3 DNA reads TGTGCCAGCAGTTACGGAAGGGTTGATACGCAGTATTTT. Translation: CASSYGRVDTQYF.